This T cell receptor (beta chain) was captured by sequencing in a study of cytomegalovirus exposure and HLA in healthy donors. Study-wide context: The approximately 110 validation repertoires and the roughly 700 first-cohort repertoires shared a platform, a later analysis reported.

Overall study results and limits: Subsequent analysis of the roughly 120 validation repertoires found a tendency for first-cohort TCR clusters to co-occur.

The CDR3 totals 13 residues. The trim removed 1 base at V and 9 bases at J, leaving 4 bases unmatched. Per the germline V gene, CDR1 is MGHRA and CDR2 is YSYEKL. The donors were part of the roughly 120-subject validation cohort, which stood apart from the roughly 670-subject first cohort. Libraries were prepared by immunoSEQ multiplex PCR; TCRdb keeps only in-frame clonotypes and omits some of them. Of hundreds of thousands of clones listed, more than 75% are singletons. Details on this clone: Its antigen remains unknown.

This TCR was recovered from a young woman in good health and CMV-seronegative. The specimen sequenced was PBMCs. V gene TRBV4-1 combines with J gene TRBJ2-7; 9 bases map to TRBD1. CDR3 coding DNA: TGCGCCAGCAGCCAAGTAACAGGGGGCCGGCAGTACTTC. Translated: CASSQVTGGRQYF.